This T cell receptor beta chain was sequenced for a study of shared clonotypes between healthy human individuals. The study's findings and limits: As a rule, naive subsets had a larger estimated richness than memory subsets. Researchers sampled blood only, noting tissue repertoires likely differ.

Assay runs were performed at deep level. Here immunoSEQ multiplex PCR was the method, and the copy in TCRdb shows in-frame clones only, minus some. Counted here are around 1.9 million clones, under 95% occurring once; the ten biggest clones make up over 1.5%. Of note for this clone: The antigen is undetermined. Different DNA sequences within this sample yield the same CDR3.

Looked up from germline, CDR1 is SGDLS and CDR2 is YYNGEE. Trimming took off 2 bases at V and 1 base at J, with 6 bases between the two ends. The CDR3 length is 13 residues. Naivety among CD8 cells was defined by CD45RO negativity and positive CCR7 selection, thereby excluding terminally differentiated effector memory CD45RA+ cells. The study drew all its donors from Caucasian adults living in Nashville, Tennessee. The V call is TRBV9, the J call TRBJ1-1; D not certain. The sample consisted of naive CD8+ T cells from PBMCs. The TCR originated in a man aged 18 to 29 in good health. Some clones in this sample may be carry-over from other donors' samples. CDR3 amino acids: CASSVGANTEAFF. CDR3 DNA: TGTGCCAGCAGCGTGGGCGCGAACACTGAAGCTTTCTTT. The full variable domain, in which reference TRBV9 and TRBJ1-1 provide the parts outside the CDR3, is DSGVTQTPKHLITATGQRVTLRCSPRSGDLSVYWYQQSLDQGLQFLIQYYNGEERAKGNILERFSAQQFPDLHSELNLSSLELGDSALYFCASSVGANTEAFFGQGTRLTVV.